Below, 15 T cell receptor beta chains from the same sample are listed, as sequenced in a study of human T cells and chemical hapten exposure. Described time point: patch test 2, 6 weeks after DPC sensitization. The treatment is: therapeutic diphenylcyclopropenone sensitization with weekly scalp DPC. TCRdb reanalysed the RACE reads using MiXCR and keeps one entry per CDR3 protein. The sample shows some 90,000 distinct CDR3 sequences, more than 9.5% of them seen only once. Here the sequenced sample was whole blood, taken in connection with sensitization to the hapten diphenylcyclopropenone (DPC). These receptors all stem from a woman aged 40 to 50 with alopecia areata. Some clones in this sample may be carry-over from other donors' samples.

This clonotype was detected many times. The chain has TRBV6-2 or TRBV6-3 and TRBJ1-5, with D perhaps TRBD1 (5 bases). Germline CDR1 is MNHEY and CDR2 is SVGEGT. This CDR3 has 13 amino acids. Trimming cost V 7 bases and J 2 bases, with 9 bases left between them. The CDR3 nucleotides read TGTGCCAGCACCGCGGGGGGCAATCAGCCCCAGCATTTT. Translated, it gives CASTAGGNQPQHF.

This clonotype was detected ten times or more. The chain combines TRBV4-3 with TRBJ2-1; 10 positions agree with TRBD2. V shed 3 bases and J 9 bases; nucleotides not matched to a gene: 11. This CDR3 is 16 amino acids long. Per germline, CDR1 LGHNA and CDR2 YSLEER. CDR3 coding DNA: TGCGCCAGCAGCCATTCCTTTAGCGGGAGGTATCTTGAGCAGTTCTTC. Amino acid sequence: CASSHSFSGRYLEQFF.

This clonotype has ten or more counts. The rearrangement links TRBV20-1 to TRBJ2-3; 8 nucleotides line up with TRBD2. The trim removed 5 bases at V and 1 base at J, leaving 11 bases unmatched. CDR1 is DFQATT and CDR2 is SNEGSKA in the germline V gene (reference sequence). This CDR3 contains 16 residues. Here the CDR3 reads CSAESPGGRGTDTQYF. CDR3 sequence (DNA): TGCAGTGCTGAATCCCCGGGGGGGCGGGGCACAGATACGCAGTATTTT.

This clonotype was counted only a few times. The CDR3, as DNA: TGTGCCAGCAGTTTCGGGACAGGCTCTGGAAACACCATATATTTT. Translated, it gives CASSFGTGSGNTIYF. The chain uses TRBV12-3 or TRBV12-4 and TRBJ1-3; 8 positions agree with TRBD1. Trimming cost V 3 bases and J 0 bases; bases outside gene matches: 1. This CDR3 is 15 amino acids long.

This clonotype was counted a few times. J is TRBJ1-3 and V is TRBV28; 7 positions match TRBD1. The trim removed 6 bases at V and 3 bases at J, leaving 8 bases unmatched. CDR1 and CDR2 from the germline V gene are MDHEN and SYDVKM. This CDR3 contains 15 residues. CDR3 sequence (DNA): TGTGCCAGCAGCCCGACAGGGAGAAATGGAAACACCATATATTTT. This gives the protein CASSPTGRNGNTIYF.

The CDR3 nucleotides are TGTGCCAGCAGCCGCCCGGGACTGAATACAGATACGCAGTATTTT. Protein sequence: CASSRPGLNTDTQYF. The chain links TRBV7-2 to TRBJ2-3, with D tentatively TRBD2 (6 bases). Germline values: CDR1 SGHTA, CDR2 FQGNSA. This CDR3 comprises 15 residues. Trimming shortened V by 5 bases and J by 3 bases, and 15 bases separated the two germline ends.

At least ten counts were recorded for this clonotype. The gene calls are TRBV28 and TRBJ1-4, with 8 nucleotides matching TRBD1. This CDR3 is 15 amino acids long. The germline gives CDR1 MDHEN, CDR2 SYDVKM. V gave up 4 bases and J gave up 3 bases; unmatched junction bases: 4. The CDR3 here is CASSWTGTANEKLFF. The CDR3 DNA sequence: TGTGCCAGCAGTTGGACAGGGACAGCTAATGAAAAACTGTTTTTT.

This clonotype was seen repeatedly, ten times or more. V and J are TRBV29-1 and TRBJ2-3; D possibly uses TRBD1 or TRBD2 (6 bases each). Deletions cut 7 bases from V and 4 bases from J, with 18 bases between. Germline loops: CDR1 SQVTM, CDR2 ANQGSEA. The CDR3 has 14 amino acids. CDR3 amino acids: CSAQRGAAADTQYF. The CDR3, as DNA: TGCAGCGCTCAAAGGGGGGCCGCGGCAGATACGCAGTATTTT.

V and J are TRBV4-1 and TRBJ1-4; D uncertain. Deletions cut 4 bases from V and 5 bases from J, with 17 bases between. Germline V gives CDR1 MGHRA, CDR2 YSYEKL. There are 16 residues in the CDR3. The chain's CDR3 is CASSPIGLQRNEKLFF. CDR3 coding DNA: TGCGCCAGCAGCCCCATAGGGCTTCAAAGAAATGAAAAACTGTTTTTT.

This clonotype occurred a few times. The chain's CDR3 is CASSETGDQPQHF. For the CDR3, the DNA is TGTGCCAGCAGCGAGACAGGGGACCAGCCCCAGCATTTT. J is TRBJ1-5 and V is TRBV7-9, with TRBD1 matching 8 bases. J was trimmed by 7 bases and V by 5 bases; bases with no gene match: 4. This CDR3 comprises 13 residues. CDR1 and CDR2 (germline): SEHNR, FQNEAQ (reference sequence).

This clonotype came up many times. V and J are TRBV7-2 and TRBJ2-1, with 12 positions matching TRBD2. Germline V gives CDR1 SGHTA, CDR2 FQGNSA. V shed 2 bases and J 8 bases; nucleotides not matched to a gene: 4. The CDR3 runs to 15 residues. The CDR3 region is CASSLLAGGPDEQFF. CDR3 DNA: TGTGCCAGCAGCTTACTAGCGGGAGGGCCGGATGAGCAGTTCTTC.

This clonotype has just a few counts. This chain joins TRBV4-3 and TRBJ1-3; D gene uncertain. V was pared by 1 base and J by 0 bases, with 7 bases between. Germline CDR1 reads LGHNA; CDR2 reads YSLEER. The CDR3 totals 15 residues. In DNA, the CDR3 is TGCGCCAGCAGCCAAGGGAGAGGCTCTGGAAACACCATATATTTT. Its protein is CASSQGRGSGNTIYF.

This clonotype was seen more than once but under ten times. V usage is TRBV25-1 and J usage is TRBJ2-7; perhaps TRBD2 as D (6 bases). From germline, CDR1 is MGHDK and CDR2 SYGVNS. The CDR3 covers 15 residues. The ends were cut back, 3 bases at V and 0 bases at J, with 12 bases in the middle. Here the CDR3 DNA reads TGTGCCAGCAGTGAGGCGGGGAGGAGCTCCTACGAGCAGTACTTC. As protein: CASSEAGRSSYEQYF.

At least ten counts were recorded for this clonotype. V and J are TRBV4-2 and TRBJ2-7; 8 nucleotides agree with TRBD2. This CDR3 is 15 amino acids long. Germline loops: CDR1 LGHNA, CDR2 YNFKEQ. V lost 6 bases and J lost 2; bases outside the gene matches: 9. The CDR3 DNA reads TGTGCCAGCAGGCTTACTAGCGGTGGGGCCTACGAGCAGTACTTC. It translates to CASRLTSGGAYEQYF.

This clonotype turned up a few times. This rearrangement joins TRBV9 to TRBJ1-4, with 8 bases lining up with TRBD1. Trimming cost V 1 base and J 5 bases; bases outside gene matches: 7. This CDR3 has 16 residues. Germline V gives CDR1 SGDLS, CDR2 YYNGEE. The CDR3 region is CASSVMSGQGNEKLFF. CDR3 in DNA: TGTGCCAGCAGCGTAATGAGCGGACAGGGAAATGAAAAACTGTTTTTT. The full variable domain, completed using reference TRBV9 and TRBJ1-4, is DSGVTQTPKHLITATGQRVTLRCSPRSGDLSVYWYQQSLDQGLQFLIQYYNGEERAKGNILERFSAQQFPDLHSELNLSSLELGDSALYFCASSVMSGQGNEKLFFGSGTQLSVL.